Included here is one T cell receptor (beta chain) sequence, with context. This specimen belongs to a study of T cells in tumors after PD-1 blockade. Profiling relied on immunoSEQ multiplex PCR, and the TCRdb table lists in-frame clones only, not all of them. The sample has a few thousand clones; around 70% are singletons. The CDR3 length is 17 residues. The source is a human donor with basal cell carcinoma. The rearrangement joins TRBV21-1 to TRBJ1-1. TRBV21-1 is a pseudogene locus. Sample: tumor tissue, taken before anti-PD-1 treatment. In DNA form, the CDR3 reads TGTGCCAGCAGCACACCCTTCGGGACGGCCATGAACACTGAAGCTTTCTTT. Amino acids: CASSTPFGTAMNTEAFF.